The 25 T cell receptor beta chains below come from one sample, sequenced in a study of cytomegalovirus exposure and HLA in healthy donors. This PCR relied on a set of 60 Vbeta primers and 13 Jbeta primers. Here immunoSEQ multiplex PCR was the method, and the copy in TCRdb shows in-frame clones only, minus some. The sample holds under 75,000 clones, 68% seen once. The sequenced sample consisted of PBMCs. These receptors came from a man aged 40-49 years in good health and CMV-seropositive.

The rearrangement joins TRBV6-5 to TRBJ2-7; D gene ambiguous. Germline V gene lookup returns CDR1 MNHEY and CDR2 SVGAGI. V lost 4 bases and J lost 1, with 11 bases in between. The CDR3 runs to 14 residues. The CDR3 coding sequence is TGTGCCAGCAGTTCCACATCAGTGTCCTACGAGCAGTACTTC. It yields the protein CASSSTSVSYEQYF.

The chain uses TRBV27 and TRBJ2-4; a possible D gene is TRBD1 (6 bases). Per germline, CDR1 MNHEY and CDR2 SMNVEV (reference sequence). The germline V and J ends were trimmed by 4 bases and 9 bases, with 13 bases remaining between them. CDR3 length: 13 amino acids. CDR3 in DNA: TGTGCCAGCAGTTGGAGGACAGAGGGCATTCAGTACTTC. Its protein product is CASSWRTEGIQYF.

This clone was seen more than once but under ten times. The chain is built from TRBV6-4 and TRBJ1-1, with D unclear. Deletions cut 3 bases from V and 8 bases from J, with 13 bases between. This CDR3 has 13 residues. CDR1 and CDR2 from the germline V gene are MRHNA and SNTAGT. The CDR3 DNA reads as TGTGCCAGCAGTGAAGGAGTTTTTTCAGAAGCTTTCTTT. Protein: CASSEGVFSEAFF.

This chain links TRBV7-3 with TRBJ2-7; D might be TRBD2 (6 bases). This CDR3 is 14 amino acids long. The germline CDR1 and CDR2 sequences are SGHTA and FQGTGA. V dropped 0 bases and J dropped 3 bases, with 9 bases sitting between them. DNA of the CDR3: TGTGCCAGCAGCTTAACGTCGGGGGACTACGAGCAGTACTTC. It is translated as CASSLTSGDYEQYF. The full variable domain, its missing parts supplied by reference TRBV7-3 and TRBJ2-7, is GAGVSQTPSNKVTEKGKYVELRCDPISGHTALYWYRQSLGQGPEFLIYFQGTGAADDSGLPNDRFFAVRPEGSVSTLKIQRTERGDSAVYLCASSLTSGDYEQYFGPGTRLTVT.

The chain couples TRBV9 to TRBJ1-2, with D unclear. The V and J ends lost 3 bases and 4 bases respectively, with 13 bases between them. The CDR3 is 14 amino acids. Germline loops: CDR1 SGDLS, CDR2 YYNGEE. The DNA for the CDR3 is TGTGCCAGCAGCGACGCCGGGAGTGCCTATGGCTACACCTTC. The encoded protein is CASSDAGSAYGYTF.

The gene calls are TRBV18 and TRBJ1-1, with unresolved D. This CDR3 contains 13 residues. V was shortened by 2 bases and J by 0 bases, with 4 bases between the two germline ends. Germline V lookup: CDR1 KGHSH, CDR2 LQKENI. CDR3 nucleotide sequence: TGTGCCAGCTCACCATCGGTGAACACTGAAGCTTTCTTT. This encodes CASSPSVNTEAFF.

This sequence joins TRBV6-6 and TRBJ1-5, with D uncertain. The CDR3 extends over 16 amino acids. Germline V lookup: CDR1 MNHNY, CDR2 SVGAGI (reference sequence). The V end was cut by 2 bases, the J end by 0 bases, with 11 bases between. The CDR3 sequence: CASSYGQIRSNQPQHF. CDR3 nucleotides: TGTGCCAGCAGTTACGGGCAGATTCGTAGCAATCAGCCCCAGCATTTT.

This clone appeared a few times. The gene calls are TRBV27 and TRBJ2-7; D call uncertain. Looked up from germline, CDR1 is MNHEY and CDR2 is SMNVEV (reference sequence). Trimming took 7 bases from V and 1 from J, leaving 11 bases between them. The CDR3 has 13 residues. CDR3 protein: CASKPLTSYEQYF. The CDR3 bases are TGTGCCAGCAAGCCCCTTACGTCCTACGAGCAGTACTTC.

The table lists this clone with a few counts. The chain links TRBV9 to TRBJ2-1; 7 bases are a match to TRBD2. The CDR3 has 17 residues. CDR1 and CDR2 from the germline V gene are SGDLS and YYNGEE. Unmatched junction bases numbered 7, after V lost 0 bases and J lost 1 base. The CDR3 is CASSVGEGGRSYNEQFF. The CDR3 DNA sequence: TGTGCCAGCAGCGTAGGGGAGGGCGGGAGATCCTACAATGAGCAGTTCTTC.

CDR3 region: CASSLDREAFF. The CDR3, as DNA: TGTGCCAGCAGCTTGGACAGAGAAGCTTTCTTT. The rearrangement joins TRBV11-1 to TRBJ1-1, with D perhaps matching TRBD1 (6 bases). Germline loops: CDR1 SGHAT, CDR2 FQDESV (reference sequence). CDR3 size: 11 residues. Deletions cut 3 bases from V and 8 bases from J, with 7 bases between.

The chain is built from TRBV29-1 and TRBJ2-2; the D gene is possibly TRBD2 (6 bases). CDR3 length equals 14 residues. The V gene's germline CDR1 is SQVTM and CDR2 ANQGSEA. The V end was cut by 7 bases, the J end by 5 bases, with 17 bases between. CDR3 region: CSAVGTPRTGELFF. The CDR3 DNA reads TGCAGCGCAGTCGGGACTCCCCGAACCGGGGAGCTGTTTTTT.

The chain couples TRBV15 to TRBJ1-5; D is possibly TRBD1 (6 bases). V gave up 0 bases and J gave up 1 base, with 13 bases separating them. CDR1 LNHNV and CDR2 YYDKDF come from the germline V gene (reference sequence). The CDR3 runs to 17 residues. Here the CDR3 reads CATSRDPNRVSNQPQHF. CDR3 DNA sequence: TGTGCCACCAGCAGAGATCCCAACAGGGTGAGCAATCAGCCCCAGCATTTT.

The rearrangement uses TRBV14 and TRBJ2-7; 13 bases align to TRBD2. The trim removed 4 bases at V and 7 bases at J, leaving 16 bases unmatched. The CDR3 runs 18 residues. In germline, CDR1 is SGHDN, CDR2 FVKESK. The CDR3 is CASSPKREGLAGNWEQYF. DNA of the CDR3: TGTGCCAGCAGCCCAAAGCGTGAGGGACTAGCGGGAAATTGGGAGCAGTACTTC.

The rearrangement uses TRBV19 and TRBJ2-3; D is undetermined. CDR1 is LNHDA, CDR2 SQIVND, per germline (reference sequence). The CDR3 consists of 12 residues. Trimming took 5 bases from V and 6 from J, leaving 9 bases between them. CDR3 DNA sequence: TGTGCCAGTAGTGCCCTTCGGGATACGCAGTATTTT. Amino acids: CASSALRDTQYF. Using reference TRBV19 and TRBJ2-3 for the parts outside the CDR3, the full variable domain is DGGITQSPKYLFRKEGQNVTLSCEQNLNHDAMYWYRQDPGQGLRLIYYSQIVNDFQKGDIAEGYSVSREKKESFPLTVTSAQKNPTAFYLCASSALRDTQYFGPGTRLTVL.

The chain carries TRBV19 and TRBJ2-3; 8 bases map to TRBD2. The V gene end was trimmed by 4 bases and the J gene end by 2 bases; junction bases not matched to a gene: 8. The CDR3 consists of 16 residues. Germline V gene sequence: CDR1 LNHDA, CDR2 SQIVND (reference sequence). CDR3 nucleotide sequence: TGTGCCAGTAGTAAAATCACAGCGGGAGCCACAGATACGCAGTATTTT. Its translation: CASSKITAGATDTQYF.

In this sample, this clone turned up once. The rearrangement joins TRBV4-1 to TRBJ2-7, with 7 bases identical to TRBD2. J gave up 3 bases and V 4 bases, and 6 bases lay outside the gene matches. This CDR3 has 14 residues. Per the germline V gene, CDR1 is MGHRA and CDR2 is YSYEKL. The CDR3 loop is CASSLGGGGYEQYF. CDR3 nucleotide sequence: TGCGCCAGCAGCCTCGGCGGGGGAGGCTACGAGCAGTACTTC.

The V and J genes are TRBV9 and TRBJ2-1; D gene unclear. This CDR3 spans 14 amino acids. Germline V CDR1 and CDR2: SGDLS, YYNGEE. Trimming left V 0 bases short and J 4 bases short, with 8 bases between. CDR3 loop: CASSVVGVYNEQFF. The CDR3 DNA reads TGTGCCAGCAGCGTAGTTGGAGTGTACAATGAGCAGTTCTTC.

The chain couples TRBV19 to TRBJ2-5; 9 bases match TRBD1. Trimming took 9 bases from V and 1 from J; bases not matched to a gene: 3. Germline V gene sequence: CDR1 LNHDA, CDR2 SQIVND (reference sequence). The CDR3 has 13 amino acids. The CDR3 coding sequence is TGTGCCAGCGGGACAGGGTCCCAAGAGACCCAGTACTTC. Encoded protein: CASGTGSQETQYF.

Only a few counts were recorded for this clone. The V and J genes are TRBV7-6 and TRBJ2-7, with D hard to call. V lost 1 base, J lost 2 bases, and 6 bases lay in between. Germline V gene sequence: CDR1 SGHVS, CDR2 FNYEAQ. The CDR3 consists of 13 residues. The CDR3 protein is CASSLETPYEQYF. CDR3 sequence (DNA): TGTGCCAGCAGCTTAGAGACACCCTACGAGCAGTACTTC.

V and J are TRBV2 and TRBJ2-7, with 9 bases fitting TRBD1. This CDR3 is 15 amino acids long. Trimming at V came to 7 bases and at J to 7 bases, leaving 14 bases not matched to a gene. Germline V lookup: CDR1 SNHLY, CDR2 FYNNEI. The CDR3 bases are TGTGCCAGCACCGTTGGCGGGACAGGGACTGGGGAGCAGTACTTC. Translating it yields CASTVGGTGTGEQYF.

The chain recombines TRBV7-3 with TRBJ2-2; 9 bases align to TRBD1. The CDR3 consists of 14 residues. Trimming took 5 bases from V and 5 from J; bases not matched to a gene: 3. Germline V gene sequence: CDR1 SGHTA, CDR2 FQGTGA. The CDR3 spells CASSIGQGTGELFF. In nucleotides, the CDR3 is TGTGCCAGCAGCATCGGACAGGGGACCGGGGAGCTGTTTTTT.

The chain uses TRBV2 and TRBJ1-2; the D is unclear. CDR3 size: 14 residues. V shed 0 bases and J shed 5 bases, with 10 bases lying between them. The germline V gene encodes CDR1 SNHLY and CDR2 FYNNEI. The CDR3, as DNA: TGTGCCAGCAGTGAAGCGCTTCGGTCATATGGCTACACCTTC. Translated, it gives CASSEALRSYGYTF.

This CDR3 reads CASSDPGDSGALAAQYF. In nucleotides, the CDR3 is TGTGCCAGCAGTGACCCGGGGGATAGCGGGGCCCTAGCGGCCCAGTACTTC. The chain uses TRBV25-1 and TRBJ2-5, with 8 bases lining up with TRBD2. The ends lost 3 bases at V and 9 bases at J; junction bases unmatched: 18. Germline assignment: CDR1 MGHDK and CDR2 SYGVNS. This CDR3 comprises 17 residues.

In this sample, this clone turned up a few times. The chain couples TRBV7-2 to TRBJ2-4; possibly TRBD2 for D (6 bases). Germline V gives CDR1 SGHTA, CDR2 FQGNSA. Trimming cost V 1 base and J 3 bases, with 19 bases left between them. There are 18 residues in the CDR3. CDR3 in DNA: TGTGCCAGCAGCTTAGAAAGAAGCGGGCCTAAAGGCAAAAACATTCAGTACTTC. Translating gives CASSLERSGPKGKNIQYF.

V usage is TRBV21-1 and J usage is TRBJ2-4; the table's D call, TRBD1, has no DNA check behind it. TRBV21-1 is listed as a pseudogene. CDR3 length: 15 amino acids. The CDR3 nucleotides are TGTGCCAGGAATACACCAGGCATAGCCAAAAACATTCAGTACTTC. Protein product: CARNTPGIAKNIQYF.